These 26 T cell receptor beta chains originate from one sample sequenced in a study of blood T cell repertoires in COVID-19. The data were produced by immunoSEQ multiplex PCR, yet TCRdb's version contains in-frame clones alone and is incomplete. The sample carries 95,000 to 150,000 clones, about 83% recorded once. Sequenced sample: peripheral blood. The receptors shown here come from a woman aged 45 to 65 with acute or convalescent COVID-19.

The chain carries TRBV20-1 and TRBJ2-1; 7 positions agree with TRBD2. CDR3 length: 11 residues. From germline, CDR1 is DFQATT and CDR2 SNEGSKA (reference sequence). CDR3 sequence reads: CSGVFGGGQFF. The CDR3 DNA reads as TGCAGCGGAGTATTTGGCGGGGGGCAGTTCTTC.

This clone was picked up a small number of times. The sample has other DNA sequences that encode this CDR3 too. The chain carries TRBV18 and TRBJ2-7; unclear D gene. The germline V and J ends were trimmed by 3 bases and 1 base, with 7 bases remaining between them. From germline, CDR1 is KGHSH and CDR2 LQKENI. The length of the CDR3 is 13 residues. The CDR3 reads CASSPGPSYEQYF. The DNA of the CDR3 is TGTGCCAGCTCACCTGGGCCTTCCTACGAGCAGTACTTC. The entire variable domain, with the rest obtained from reference TRBV18 and TRBJ2-7, is as follows: NAGVMQNPRHLVRRRGQEARLRCSPMKGHSHVYWYRQLPEEGLKFMVYLQKENIIDESGMPKERFSAEFPKEGPSILRIQQVVRGDSAAYFCASSPGPSYEQYFGPGTRLTVT.

J is TRBJ2-5 and V is TRBV30, with TRBD2 identical over 10 bases. The CDR3 has 15 residues. Trimming at V came to 3 bases and at J to 4 bases, leaving 8 bases not matched to a gene. Germline V gives CDR1 GTSNPN, CDR2 SVGIG (reference sequence). CDR3 coding DNA: TGTGCCTGGAGCCAACTAGCGGGACTCGGAGAGACCCAGTACTTC. Amino acid sequence: CAWSQLAGLGETQYF. The entire variable domain, with the rest obtained from reference TRBV30 and TRBJ2-5, is as follows: SQTIHQWPATLVQPVGSPLSLECTVEGTSNPNLYWYRQAAGRGLQLLFYSVGIGQISSEVPQNLSASRPQDRQFILSSKKLLLSDSGFYLCAWSQLAGLGETQYFGPGTRLLVL.

In this sample, this clone turned up a few times. The chain recombines TRBV11-2 with TRBJ2-5; the D gene is possibly TRBD2 (5 bases). V dropped 4 bases and J dropped 5 bases, with 11 bases sitting between them. CDR3 size: 13 residues. Per germline, CDR1 SGHAT and CDR2 FQNNGV. In nucleotides, the CDR3 is TGTGCCAGCAGCTCCCCGGGGTCGGAGACCCAGTACTTC. It codes for CASSSPGSETQYF.

CDR3 nucleotides: TGTGCCAGCAGCTTAGTTCAGGGGGCCCATTCACCCCTCCACTTT. The encoded protein is CASSLVQGAHSPLHF. The chain has TRBV7-9 and TRBJ1-6; 8 nucleotides align to TRBD1. The length of the CDR3 is 15 residues. V lost 1 base and J lost 8; bases outside the gene matches: 4. Germline assignment: CDR1 SEHNR and CDR2 FQNEAQ (reference sequence).

The chain carries TRBV19 and TRBJ2-5; 8 bases are a match to TRBD2. This CDR3 has 16 residues. The junction had 10 bases not matched to a gene; V was cut back by 7 bases and J by 0 bases. CDR1 is LNHDA and CDR2 is SQIVND in the germline V gene (reference sequence). This CDR3 reads CASTRRAGGYQETQYF. In DNA form, the CDR3 reads TGTGCCAGTACCAGGCGTGCGGGGGGTTACCAAGAGACCCAGTACTTC.

The chain recombines TRBV19 with TRBJ2-7; D perhaps matches TRBD1 (7 bases). The CDR3 spans 12 residues. CDR1 LNHDA and CDR2 SQIVND come from the germline V gene (reference sequence). Trimming pared 4 bases from V and 9 bases from J, leaving 13 bases between. CDR3 nucleotides: TGTGCCAGTAGTAATCCGGGGGACAGGCAGTACTTC. The encoded protein is CASSNPGDRQYF.

V and J are TRBV3-1 (or the pseudogene TRBV3-2) and TRBJ1-3, with 9 positions matching TRBD1. From germline, CDR1 is LGHDT and CDR2 YNNKEL (reference sequence). With V trimmed by 6 bases and J by 2 bases, 2 bases remained unmatched. The CDR3 consists of 14 residues. CDR3 sequence (DNA): TGTGCCAGCAGACAGGGGGCGGCTGGAAACACCATATATTTT. Amino acids: CASRQGAAGNTIYF.

This rearrangement joins TRBV6-5 to TRBJ2-1; weak D call: TRBD1 (6 bases). V shed 2 bases and J shed 6 bases, with 17 bases lying between them. The CDR3 consists of 16 residues. Germline CDR1 MNHEY, CDR2 SVGAGI. Here the CDR3 DNA reads TGTGCCAGCAGTTACGAAAGCCAGGGGCTGGGCAATGAGCAGTTCTTC. It is translated as CASSYESQGLGNEQFF.

This clone was observed a handful of times. The rearrangement links TRBV28 to TRBJ1-1; 7 nucleotides align to TRBD1. Germline CDR1 reads MDHEN; CDR2 reads SYDVKM. V dropped 2 bases and J dropped 7; count of bases not matched to a gene: 1. The CDR3 is 12 residues long. The CDR3 region has the DNA TGTGCCAGCAGTTTAAGGACAGGTGAAGCTTTCTTT. This encodes CASSLRTGEAFF.

The J gene is TRBJ1-1, the V gene TRBV11-2, with a possible D match to TRBD1 (6 bases). V was cut by 5 bases and J by 7 bases, with 11 bases left in between. Germline V lookup: CDR1 SGHAT, CDR2 FQNNGV. The CDR3 extends over 12 amino acids. CDR3 region: CASSLDRFEAFF. DNA for the CDR3: TGTGCCAGCAGCCTGGACAGATTTGAAGCTTTCTTT.

This rearrangement joins TRBV5-1 to TRBJ2-5; maybe TRBD1 (5 bases). The CDR3 totals 13 residues. Looked up from germline, CDR1 is SGHRS and CDR2 is YFSETQ. Trimming removed 4 bases at V and 2 bases at J, with 9 bases between. The CDR3 is CASSQGWQETQYF. The DNA for the CDR3 is TGCGCCAGCAGCCAGGGTTGGCAAGAGACCCAGTACTTC.

V usage is TRBV12-5 and J usage is TRBJ2-1; 7 bases line up with TRBD2. Looked up from germline, CDR1 is LGHNT and CDR2 is FRNRAP. J lost 6 bases, V lost 0 bases, and 5 bases had no gene match. The CDR3 runs 15 residues. CDR3 region: CASGLVLSGANEQFF. The CDR3 nucleotides are TGTGCTAGTGGTTTGGTACTCAGCGGGGCCAATGAGCAGTTCTTC. The complete variable domain, with remaining parts taken from reference TRBV12-5 and TRBJ2-1, reads DARVTQTPRHKVTEMGQEVTMRCQPILGHNTVFWYRQTMMQGLELLAYFRNRAPLDDSGMPKDRFSAEMPDATLATLKIQPSEPRDSAVYFCASGLVLSGANEQFFGPGTRLTVL.

This clone was detected only once. The chain uses TRBV6-6 and TRBJ2-3; no reliable D call. V was pared by 10 bases and J by 0 bases, with 11 bases between. This CDR3 has 13 residues. The germline V gene has CDR1 MNHNY and CDR2 SVGAGI (reference sequence). The CDR3 DNA follows: TGTGCCACTCGAGGTTTTAGCACAGATACGCAGTATTTT. It yields the protein CATRGFSTDTQYF.

Concerning this clone: Other DNA sequences in this sample translate to the same CDR3. The rearrangement uses TRBV25-1 and TRBJ1-2; TRBD1 is a possible D gene (6 bases). Looked up from germline, CDR1 is MGHDK and CDR2 is SYGVNS. The V end lost 2 bases, the J end lost 7 bases, and 11 bases lay between the germline ends. The CDR3 loop spans 13 amino acids. This chain's CDR3 is CASSEASGVGYTF. As DNA, the CDR3 is TGTGCCAGCAGTGAAGCTTCAGGGGTTGGCTACACCTTC.

J is TRBJ2-3 and V is TRBV27, with D possibly TRBD2 on 6 matching bases. From germline, CDR1 is MNHEY and CDR2 SMNVEV (reference sequence). CDR3 length: 15 amino acids. V was clipped by 2 bases and J by 1 base, with 10 bases between them. This CDR3 reads CASSLQLAGTDTQYF. CDR3 nucleotides: TGTGCCAGCAGTTTACAACTAGCTGGCACAGATACGCAGTATTTT.

The V call is TRBV7-9, the J call TRBJ1-2, with D possibly being TRBD1 (5 bases). V lost 1 base to trimming and J lost 0 bases, with 21 bases between them. The CDR3 is 19 amino acids. Germline values: CDR1 SEHNR, CDR2 FQNEAQ (reference sequence). The CDR3 DNA is TGTGCCAGCAGCTTAGTAGTGGGCCGGGACTCCTCCTCTAACTATGGCTACACCTTC. Protein: CASSLVVGRDSSSNYGYTF. Full variable domain (remainder filled in from reference TRBV7-9 and TRBJ1-2): DTGVSQNPRHKITKRGQNVTFRCDPISEHNRLYWYRQTLGQGPEFLTYFQNEAQLEKSRLLSDRFSAERPKGSFSTLEIQRTEQGDSAMYLCASSLVVGRDSSSNYGYTFGSGTRLTVV.

This rearrangement joins TRBV30 to TRBJ1-2; D is possibly TRBD1 (5 bases). CDR1 is GTSNPN, CDR2 SVGIG, per germline (reference sequence). CDR3 length: 15 residues. V was pared by 4 bases and J by 4 bases, with 19 bases between. This chain's CDR3 is CAWTSFYRQFYGYTF. The CDR3 DNA reads TGTGCCTGGACCTCTTTTTACAGGCAGTTCTATGGCTACACCTTC.

This clone has only a few counts. The rearrangement joins TRBV7-2 to TRBJ2-7; 14 nucleotides align to TRBD2. The CDR3 length is 19 residues. The germline CDR1 and CDR2 sequences are SGHTA and FQGNSA. V lost 0 bases, J lost 0 bases, and 7 bases stayed unmatched. Here the CDR3 reads CASSLAGGLAGDLSYEQYF. CDR3 DNA: TGTGCCAGCAGCTTAGCTGGGGGACTAGCGGGAGACCTCTCCTACGAGCAGTACTTC.

The chain is built from TRBV14 and TRBJ1-6, with a possible D match to TRBD1 (6 bases). This CDR3 contains 15 residues. Trimming took 1 base from V and 9 from J, leaving 13 bases between them. Germline lookup yields CDR1 SGHDN and CDR2 FVKESK. DNA for the CDR3: TGTGCCAGCAGCCAAGTTGGGGGCGCGGGTTCACCCCTCCACTTT. It codes for CASSQVGGAGSPLHF.

The chain uses TRBV11-1 and TRBJ2-1, with TRBD2 as a possible D gene (6 bases). V shed 5 bases and J shed 3 bases, with 14 bases lying between them. CDR3 length: 15 residues. The germline V gene encodes CDR1 SGHAT and CDR2 FQDESV (reference sequence). The CDR3 sequence: CASSLRDLDYNEQFF. In nucleotides, the CDR3 is TGTGCCAGCAGCCTCCGGGACTTAGACTACAATGAGCAGTTCTTC.

A single count supports this clone. The genes are TRBV18 and TRBJ2-7; no definite D call. The CDR3 spans 19 residues. Between the trimmed V and J ends, which lost 1 base and 0 bases, there was a span of 22 bases. The germline CDR1 and CDR2 sequences are KGHSH and LQKENI. The CDR3 nucleotides read TGTGCCAGCTCACCACGTAACCGGAGATCTGAGAAAAGCTCCTACGAGCAGTACTTC. It yields the protein CASSPRNRRSEKSSYEQYF.

This clone was seen a handful of times. The gene calls are TRBV7-8 and TRBJ1-2, with 8 bases lining up with TRBD1. Germline values: CDR1 SGHVS, CDR2 FQNEAQ. Germline trimming cut 5 bases from V and 6 bases from J; bases unmatched to any gene: 8. This CDR3 comprises 14 residues. The CDR3 DNA reads as TGTGCCAGCAGCATGACAGGGGACGTAGATGGCTACACCTTC. Translating it yields CASSMTGDVDGYTF.

The DNA of the CDR3 is TGTGCCAGCAGCCACCGGGGGGGATCGTGGGACGAGCAGTACTTC. It yields the protein CASSHRGGSWDEQYF. This chain joins TRBV11-3 and TRBJ2-7; 8 bases line up with TRBD2. From germline, CDR1 is SGHNT and CDR2 YENEEA. J gave up 5 bases and V 5 bases, and 11 bases lay outside the gene matches. This CDR3 contains 15 residues.

J is TRBJ1-2 and V is TRBV18; 9 nucleotides match TRBD1. J was trimmed by 10 bases and V by 5 bases; bases with no gene match: 11. In germline, CDR1 is KGHSH, CDR2 LQKENI. The CDR3 is 14 amino acids. The CDR3 sequence is CASSSGTGSDDYTF. As DNA, the CDR3 is TGTGCCAGCTCATCAGGGACAGGGAGTGATGACTACACCTTC.

The rearrangement links TRBV7-2 to TRBJ1-1; 8 nucleotides match TRBD1. The V gene's germline CDR1 is SGHTA and CDR2 FQGNSA. J was trimmed by 3 bases and V by 10 bases; bases with no gene match: 10. CDR3 length: 14 amino acids. CDR3 in amino acids: CATFYAGGYTEAFF. CDR3 coding DNA: TGTGCCACCTTTTATGCAGGGGGCTACACTGAAGCTTTCTTT. Supplemented by reference TRBV7-2 and TRBJ1-1, the full variable domain reads GAGVSQSPSNKVTEKGKDVELRCDPISGHTALYWYRQSLGQGLEFLIYFQGNSAPDKSGLPSDRFSAERTGGSVSTLTIQRTQQEDSAVYLCATFYAGGYTEAFFGQGTRLTVV.